These 5 T cell receptor beta chains originate from one sample sequenced in a study of pediatric ulcerative colitis. The table came from immunoSEQ multiplex PCR; TCRdb's copy has only in-frame clones and leaves some out. The repertoire includes roughly 60,000 clones, 75% to 90% of them detected once, and over 1.3% sits in the top ten. Input material: blood. These receptor sequences come from a boy between 10 and 17 years old who was a control in a study of pediatric ulcerative colitis.

The chain has TRBV7-9 and TRBJ2-1; no firm D call. Germline loops: CDR1 SEHNR, CDR2 FQNEAQ (reference sequence). This CDR3 is 12 amino acids long. With 6 bases removed from V and 8 bases from J, the gap between germline ends came to 11 bases. The CDR3 sequence: CASSMLAHEQFF. The CDR3 bases are TGTGCCAGCAGTATGTTGGCCCATGAGCAGTTCTTC.

The chain has TRBV11-2 and TRBJ2-1; TRBD2 agrees at 10 bases. From germline, CDR1 is SGHAT and CDR2 FQNNGV. Losses at the gene ends were 5 bases for V and 5 bases for J; bases not matched to a gene: 6. CDR3 size: 15 residues. CDR3: CASSIGLADDNEQFF. The CDR3 DNA follows: TGTGCCAGCAGCATAGGACTAGCGGATGACAATGAGCAGTTCTTC.

The chain is built from TRBV28 and TRBJ1-5, with D perhaps matching TRBD1 (5 bases). The CDR3 consists of 14 residues. The V end was cut by 10 bases, the J end by 0 bases, with 13 bases between. From germline, CDR1 is MDHEN and CDR2 SYDVKM. In DNA, the CDR3 is TGTGCCACGGAAGACAGAAATAGCAATCAGCCCCAGCATTTT. It codes for CATEDRNSNQPQHF.

This clone was seen more than once but under ten times. V usage is TRBV15 and J usage is TRBJ2-3, with 7 bases identical to TRBD1. With 3 bases clipped from V and 1 base from J, the junction kept 4 bases outside the gene matches. The CDR3 covers 15 residues. CDR1 is LNHNV and CDR2 is YYDKDF in the germline V gene (reference sequence). CDR3 protein: CATSRTGLGTDTQYF. CDR3 sequence (DNA): TGTGCCACCAGCAGGACAGGGCTTGGCACAGATACGCAGTATTTT. Drawing the rest from reference TRBV15 and TRBJ2-3, the complete variable domain is DAMVIQNPRYQVTQFGKPVTLSCSQTLNHNVMYWYQQKSSQAPKLLFHYYDKDFNNEADTPDNFQSRRPNTSFCFLDIRSPGLGDTAMYLCATSRTGLGTDTQYFGPGTRLTVL.

This sequence joins TRBV7-3 and TRBJ2-1; D possibly corresponds to TRBD2 (6 bases). With 3 bases removed from V and 0 bases from J, the gap between germline ends came to 9 bases. The CDR3 extends over 15 amino acids. Germline CDR1 is SGHTA and CDR2 is FQGTGA. The DNA for the CDR3 is TGTGCCAGCAGCTTGGGGGGAGGCTCCTACAATGAGCAGTTCTTC. This encodes CASSLGGGSYNEQFF.